The 16 T cell receptor beta chains given below trace back to one sample, sequenced in a study of blood T cell repertoires in COVID-19 (dated by TCRdb to about 2020). To prepare the library, the immunoSEQ multiplex PCR assay was applied. The immuneACCESS repertoire file appears here via TCRdb, limited to in-frame rearrangements. These files lack a portion of the clones; in checked studies, under half of the deficit traces to unresolved V genes, and the cause of the others is not known. This sample lists under 150,000 clones; about 92% were detected once. Of the sample, approximately 5% falls within the top ten clones. The material sequenced was peripheral blood. The receptor source for this set is a man aged 60 to 69 with COVID-19, enrolled during active disease.

The chain is built from TRBV5-1 and TRBJ2-1; possibly TRBD2 for D (6 bases). Trimming cost V 0 bases and J 9 bases, with 19 bases left between them. The CDR3 spans 16 residues. Germline-derived CDR1 and CDR2 are SGHRS and YFSETQ. This chain's CDR3 is CASSLAPGLSEGEQFF. DNA for the CDR3: TGCGCCAGCAGCTTGGCCCCGGGCCTCTCGGAGGGTGAGCAGTTCTTC.

J is TRBJ2-7 and V is TRBV5-6; 9 positions agree with TRBD1. Germline-derived CDR1 and CDR2 are SGHDT and YYEEEE. The CDR3 sequence is 16 residues long. J was trimmed by 3 bases and V by 0 bases; bases with no gene match: 7. CDR3 coding DNA: TGTGCCAGCAGCTTGGCAACAGGGGGCTATGGCTACGAGCAGTACTTC. It specifies CASSLATGGYGYEQYF. The variable domain in full, with the rest retrieved from reference TRBV5-6 and TRBJ2-7, is DAGVTQSPTHLIKTRGQQVTLRCSPKSGHDTVSWYQQALGQGPQFIFQYYEEEERQRGNFPDRFSGHQFPNYSSELNVNALLLGDSALYLCASSLATGGYGYEQYFGPGTRLTVT.

The rearrangement joins TRBV5-4 to TRBJ2-7; TRBD1 matches 7 bases. V lost 4 bases, J lost 2 bases, and 18 bases stayed unmatched. This CDR3 contains 18 residues. CDR1 is SGHNT, CDR2 YYREEE, per germline (reference sequence). CDR3: CASSPAQSYRGSTYEQYF. CDR3 DNA: TGTGCCAGCAGCCCCGCACAAAGTTACAGGGGTAGTACCTACGAGCAGTACTTC.

In regard to this clone: Distinct nucleotide sequences in the sample also encode this CDR3. V gene TRBV10-3 combines with J gene TRBJ1-5, with a weak D call TRBD1 (6 bases). CDR3 size: 14 residues. Germline V gives CDR1 ENHRY, CDR2 SYGVKD. V lost 0 bases to trimming and J lost 5 bases, with 8 bases between them. The CDR3 protein is CAISESGGYQPQHF. The DNA of the CDR3 is TGTGCCATCAGTGAGTCAGGGGGATATCAGCCCCAGCATTTT.

The J gene is TRBJ2-3, the V gene TRBV7-2; D perhaps matches TRBD2 (5 bases). V shed 5 bases and J shed 0 bases, with 15 bases lying between them. This CDR3 is built from 16 residues. Germline CDR1 is SGHTA and CDR2 is FQGNSA. CDR3 protein: CASSPTPGRSTDTQYF. In nucleotides, the CDR3 is TGTGCCAGCAGCCCAACCCCGGGGAGAAGCACAGATACGCAGTATTTT. Full variable domain (remainder filled in from reference TRBV7-2 and TRBJ2-3): GAGVSQSPSNKVTEKGKDVELRCDPISGHTALYWYRQSLGQGLEFLIYFQGNSAPDKSGLPSDRFSAERTGGSVSTLTIQRTQQEDSAVYLCASSPTPGRSTDTQYFGPGTRLTVL.

The chain uses TRBV7-6 and TRBJ2-6; 7 positions match TRBD2. The CDR3 covers 18 residues. Trimming took 5 bases from V and 0 from J; bases not matched to a gene: 10. Germline CDR1 SGHVS, CDR2 FNYEAQ. The CDR3 region is CASSGGGKSSSGANVLTF. The CDR3 region has the DNA TGTGCCAGCAGCGGGGGGGGTAAATCCTCCTCTGGGGCCAACGTCCTGACTTTC.

This chain links TRBV5-4 with TRBJ2-3; the match to TRBD2 covers 10 bases. This CDR3 is built from 17 residues. Germline V gene lookup returns CDR1 SGHNT and CDR2 YYREEE (reference sequence). The ends lost 4 bases at V and 2 bases at J; junction bases unmatched: 10. CDR3 loop: CASSIRTSGTNTDTQYF. The CDR3 bases are TGTGCCAGCAGCATAAGGACTAGCGGTACGAACACAGATACGCAGTATTTT.

In DNA form, the CDR3 reads TGTGCCAGCAGCTCTCAGGGGGCTGGAAACACCATATATTTT. Amino acid sequence: CASSSQGAGNTIYF. V is TRBV7-8 and J is TRBJ1-3; 7 bases are shared with TRBD1. With V trimmed by 4 bases and J by 2 bases, 2 bases remained unmatched. Germline V gene data show CDR1 as SGHVS and CDR2 as FQNEAQ. The CDR3 is 14 amino acids.

This clone was counted a few times. This rearrangement joins TRBV30 to TRBJ2-7; maybe TRBD1 (6 bases). The germline V and J ends were trimmed by 1 base and 4 bases, with 8 bases remaining between them. The CDR3 consists of 12 residues. Germline CDR1 GTSNPN, CDR2 SVGIG (reference sequence). Here the CDR3 reads CAWSAGHYEQYF. The CDR3 DNA is TGTGCCTGGAGTGCGGGACATTACGAGCAGTACTTC.

This chain links TRBV28 with TRBJ1-4, with D possibly TRBD1 on 5 matching bases. The CDR3 spans 12 residues. Germline CDR1 MDHEN, CDR2 SYDVKM. With 8 bases removed from V and 8 bases from J, the gap between germline ends came to 12 bases. The CDR3, as DNA: TGTGCCAGCGGCAGGGTACGAGAAAAACTGTTTTTT. It encodes CASGRVREKLFF.

The chain has TRBV7-2 and TRBJ2-1; D remains unclear. The germline V gene has CDR1 SGHTA and CDR2 FQGNSA. CDR3 length: 13 amino acids. V lost 4 bases and J lost 3, with 7 bases in between. The CDR3 bases are TGTGCCAGCAGCTCCACTGGCTACAATGAGCAGTTCTTC. This gives the protein CASSSTGYNEQFF.

The chain has TRBV21-1 and TRBJ1-4; the table's D call of TRBD1 was not tested on the DNA. TRBV21-1 is given as a pseudogene. This CDR3 comprises 13 residues. The CDR3 spells CASNRAGDEKLFF. CDR3 coding DNA: TGTGCCAGCAACAGGGCAGGGGATGAAAAACTGTTTTTT.

The chain has TRBV6-5 and TRBJ2-7; tentatively, D is TRBD2 (5 bases). CDR1 is MNHEY, CDR2 SVGAGI, per germline. CDR3 length equals 15 residues. V shed 0 bases and J shed 1 base, with 10 bases lying between them. CDR3 coding DNA: TGTGCCAGCAGTTACTCGCTAGCCCCTTCCTACGAGCAGTACTTC. This encodes CASSYSLAPSYEQYF.

This clone was detected a few times. The CDR3 DNA follows: TGTGCCAGCAGTTTGACGGGCAGGGAGGTCTCCAATGAGCAGTTCTTC. It yields the protein CASSLTGREVSNEQFF. This rearrangement joins TRBV27 to TRBJ2-1; D may be TRBD2 (6 bases). This CDR3 spans 16 amino acids. Trimming left V 3 bases short and J 6 bases short, with 18 bases between. Germline V CDR1 and CDR2: MNHEY, SMNVEV (reference sequence).

This clone was picked up a small number of times. J is TRBJ2-3 and V is TRBV10-3; 9 nucleotides align to TRBD2. Germline V gene lookup returns CDR1 ENHRY and CDR2 SYGVKD. V gave up 4 bases and J gave up 3 bases; unmatched junction bases: 14. The CDR3 consists of 18 residues. CDR3 sequence reads: CAISGSFSGSFSTDTQYF. CDR3 coding DNA: TGTGCCATCAGTGGATCCTTTAGCGGGAGTTTTAGTACAGATACGCAGTATTTT.

The sample holds a few counts of this clone. The rearrangement uses TRBV3-1 (or the pseudogene TRBV3-2) and TRBJ2-1, with a tentative D call TRBD2 (5 bases). The ends were cut back, 0 bases at V and 9 bases at J, with 12 bases in the middle. Germline CDR1 and CDR2: LGHDT and YNNKEL (reference sequence). The CDR3 contains 14 residues. CDR3 DNA: TGTGCCAGCAGCCAAGAGGGCCCGGCGGGTGAGCAGTTCTTC. Protein product: CASSQEGPAGEQFF.